Many counts were recorded for the clone carrying this TCR beta chain. The J segment lost 1 base and the V segment lost 3 bases, leaving 1 base of the junction unmatched. The CDR3 is made up of 14 amino acids. Looked up from germline, CDR1 is LGHNA and CDR2 is YSLEER. The data were taken from a study of Graves' ophthalmopathy and Graves' hyperthyroidism. About the research overall: Prior to any treatment, peripheral blood was collected at the time of initial diagnosis.

The authors amplified TCR beta CDR3 regions from RNA transcripts. RT-PCR in the first round used HTBI primers; a second-round multiplex PCR followed. TCRdb re-called the multiplex PCR reads with MiXCR, one entry per CDR3 protein. The repertoire consists of about 40,000 distinct CDR3 sequences, with 52% occurring once and the leading ten covering 15% to 20%. Enrollment excluded any patients with other autoimmune diseases, uncontrolled infections, pregnancy or lactation. The PBMCs originated from roughly 10 ml of fresh peripheral blood. The clonotype was recovered from an adult man with Graves' ophthalmopathy. The sequenced sample was peripheral blood. J is TRBJ1-1 and V is TRBV4-3, with 8 bases aligning to TRBD1. The CDR3 bases are TGCGCCAGCAGCCAGGGACAGGCGAACACTGAAGCTTTCTTT. Translated, it gives CASSQGQANTEAFF.